These 20 T cell receptor beta chains share one sample of origin, sequenced in a study of cytomegalovirus exposure and HLA in healthy donors. The PCR ran on 60 Vbeta and 13 Jbeta primers. Method: immunoSEQ multiplex PCR; TCRdb's copy keeps in-frame clones and lacks some. The data show under 150,000 clones, about 61% seen once. The specimen was PBMCs. Receptors originate from a man aged 18-30 years in good health and CMV-seropositive.

This clone occurred a few times. The V gene is TRBV25-1, the J gene TRBJ1-1, with 8 bases fitting TRBD1. Germline V CDR1 and CDR2: MGHDK, SYGVNS. The CDR3 contains 18 residues. V lost 1 base and J lost 5; bases outside the gene matches: 15. CDR3 region: CASSESVVGQGGVTEAFF. CDR3 coding DNA: TGTGCCAGCAGTGAATCAGTGGTAGGACAGGGCGGGGTGACTGAAGCTTTCTTT. Full variable domain (missing parts from reference TRBV25-1 and TRBJ1-1): EADIYQTPRYLVIGTGKKITLECSQTMGHDKMYWYQQDPGMELHLIHYSYGVNSTEKGDLSSESTVSRIRTEHFPLTLESARPSHTSQYLCASSESVVGQGGVTEAFFGQGTRLTVV.

V gene TRBV25-1 combines with J gene TRBJ1-1, with D unclear. CDR1 and CDR2 from the germline V gene are MGHDK and SYGVNS. This CDR3 contains 15 residues. Trimming pared 0 bases from V and 1 base from J, leaving 9 bases between. This chain's CDR3 is CASSEYLGGNTEAFF. The CDR3 DNA follows: TGTGCCAGCAGTGAATACCTGGGAGGGAACACTGAAGCTTTCTTT.

This chain joins TRBV11-2 and TRBJ1-1; 7 bases map to TRBD1. Germline V gene sequence: CDR1 SGHAT, CDR2 FQNNGV. The CDR3 runs to 18 residues. The J segment lost 1 base and the V segment lost 1 base, leaving 12 bases of the junction unmatched. The CDR3 reads CASSLGHRTGTRNTEAFF. The CDR3 DNA reads as TGTGCCAGCAGCTTAGGCCATCGGACAGGAACAAGGAACACTGAAGCTTTCTTT.

This chain links TRBV19 with TRBJ2-2; a possible D gene is TRBD2 (5 bases). This CDR3 region has 13 residues. V was cut by 6 bases and J by 6 bases, with 11 bases left in between. Germline assignment: CDR1 LNHDA and CDR2 SQIVND (reference sequence). The CDR3 protein is CASSQTRAGELFF. CDR3 sequence (DNA): TGTGCCAGTAGCCAAACGAGGGCCGGGGAGCTGTTTTTT.

This chain joins TRBV27 and TRBJ2-3; D uncertain. Germline assignment: CDR1 MNHEY and CDR2 SMNVEV (reference sequence). The V end was cut by 5 bases, the J end by 1 base, with 16 bases between. This CDR3 region has 16 residues. This CDR3 reads CASSDSLVVGTDTQYF. The DNA for the CDR3 is TGTGCCAGCAGTGACTCTCTGGTTGTCGGCACAGATACGCAGTATTTT.

This clone came up a few times. The chain recombines TRBV2 with TRBJ1-1; D not certain. Trimming removed 6 bases at V and 1 base at J, with 9 bases between. Germline-derived CDR1 and CDR2 are SNHLY and FYNNEI. The CDR3 contains 13 residues. This CDR3 reads CASSSNRNTEAFF. Here the CDR3 DNA reads TGTGCCAGCAGCTCGAACAGGAACACTGAAGCTTTCTTT.

The chain uses TRBV19 and TRBJ2-3; TRBD1 might be the D (7 bases). Germline CDR1 reads LNHDA; CDR2 reads SQIVND (reference sequence). Trimming left V 4 bases short and J 9 bases short, with 20 bases between. The CDR3 loop spans 15 amino acids. CDR3 nucleotides: TGTGCCAGTAGTAGGGGGACAGCGGGCACCGGGACGCAGTATTTT. Translating it yields CASSRGTAGTGTQYF.

The chain recombines TRBV10-1 with TRBJ2-7; D is unresolved. This CDR3 is 14 amino acids long. From germline, CDR1 is WNHNN and CDR2 SYGVQD (reference sequence). The V end lost 0 bases, the J end lost 3 bases, and 9 bases lay between the germline ends. Here the CDR3 reads CASSESAGVYEQYV. Written as DNA, the CDR3 is TGCGCCAGCAGTGAGTCCGCCGGAGTCTACGAGCAGTACGTC.

This clone was found a few times. One end of the junction is discordant with germline, which a read error may explain. Other nucleotide sequences from this sample produce the same CDR3. The chain employs TRBV6-1 and TRBJ2-5; D is perhaps TRBD2 (7 bases). Looked up from germline, CDR1 is MNHNS and CDR2 is SASEGT. The CDR3 sequence is 15 residues long. CDR3 loop: CASRSRGAGGETQYF. The CDR3 bases are TGTGCTAGCAGATCACGGGGGGCGGGTGGAGAGACCCAGTACTTC.

The chain uses TRBV5-1 and TRBJ2-5; the match to TRBD2 covers 11 bases. This CDR3 has 14 amino acids. Germline V lookup: CDR1 SGHRS, CDR2 YFSETQ. The trim removed 5 bases at V and 4 bases at J, leaving 4 bases unmatched. Here the CDR3 reads CASSYGTSGETQYF. The CDR3 bases are TGCGCCAGCAGTTACGGGACTAGCGGAGAGACCCAGTACTTC. The whole variable domain, filled in from reference TRBV5-1 and TRBJ2-5, reads KAGVTQTPRYLIKTRGQQVTLSCSPISGHRSVSWYQQTPGQGLQFLFEYFSETQRNKGNFPGRFSGRQFSNSRSEMNVSTLELGDSALYLCASSYGTSGETQYFGPGTRLLVL.

J is TRBJ1-2 and V is TRBV5-6, with D possibly matching TRBD1 (6 bases). Trimming cost V 3 bases and J 0 bases, with 12 bases left between them. The germline CDR1 and CDR2 sequences are SGHDT and YYEEEE. The CDR3 sequence is 15 residues long. The chain's CDR3 is CASSSYRTANYGYTF. CDR3 DNA sequence: TGTGCCAGCAGCTCATACAGGACAGCTAACTATGGCTACACCTTC.

The gene calls are TRBV10-3 and TRBJ2-5; the match to TRBD2 covers 7 bases. The CDR3 runs 13 residues. The germline V gene encodes CDR1 ENHRY and CDR2 SYGVKD. Germline trimming cut 7 bases from V and 4 bases from J; bases unmatched to any gene: 6. In nucleotides, the CDR3 is TGTGCCATCAAAGGAGCGGGGTCAGAGACCCAGTACTTC. Translating it yields CAIKGAGSETQYF.

The rearrangement links TRBV5-4 to TRBJ2-5; no firm D call. The germline gives CDR1 SGHNT, CDR2 YYREEE (reference sequence). V was trimmed by 3 bases and J by 7 bases, leaving 10 bases between them. The CDR3 runs 12 residues. The DNA of the CDR3 is TGTGCCAGCAGCTCACAAACCTCGACCCAGTACTTC. Amino acids: CASSSQTSTQYF.

The chain couples TRBV9 to TRBJ1-2; 9 nucleotides match TRBD1. CDR1 and CDR2 from the germline V gene are SGDLS and YYNGEE. Unmatched junction bases numbered 11, after V lost 0 bases and J lost 8 bases. This CDR3 has 16 residues. CDR3 region: CASSVGRGQGFGGYTF. CDR3 sequence (DNA): TGTGCCAGCAGCGTAGGTAGGGGACAGGGATTTGGGGGCTACACCTTC.

V gene TRBV6-5 combines with J gene TRBJ1-1; 7 bases are shared with TRBD1. The CDR3 runs to 14 residues. With 4 bases clipped from V and 1 base from J, the junction kept 3 bases outside the gene matches. CDR1 is MNHEY, CDR2 SVGAGI, per germline. The chain's CDR3 is CASSWDSRNTEAFF. DNA of the CDR3: TGTGCCAGCAGTTGGGACAGCAGGAACACTGAAGCTTTCTTT.

The V and J genes are TRBV6-4 and TRBJ1-2, with D possibly matching TRBD1 (6 bases). The CDR3 runs to 13 residues. Germline V gives CDR1 MRHNA, CDR2 SNTAGT. V was cut by 8 bases and J by 7 bases, with 17 bases left in between. CDR3 bases: TGTGCCAGCCGAAAGTCAGGGGTGGGTGGCTACACCTTC. Its protein product is CASRKSGVGGYTF.

V gene TRBV4-2 combines with J gene TRBJ1-4; the D gene is possibly TRBD1 (5 bases). Deletions cut 0 bases from V and 5 bases from J, with 16 bases between. Germline CDR1 reads LGHNA; CDR2 reads YNFKEQ. CDR3 length: 17 amino acids. In DNA, the CDR3 is TGTGCCAGCAGCCAAGAGGAGGGCCAGGGAATCAATGAAAAACTGTTTTTT. Its protein is CASSQEEGQGINEKLFF.

The chain couples TRBV5-1 to TRBJ1-6; D is undetermined. Germline assignment: CDR1 SGHRS and CDR2 YFSETQ. The CDR3 is 15 residues long. V lost 4 bases and J 9 bases, leaving 17 bases between the germline ends. CDR3 amino acids: CASSPLGRDGSPLHF. CDR3 nucleotides: TGCGCCAGCAGCCCCCTCGGGAGGGATGGTTCACCCCTCCACTTT.

This chain joins TRBV10-3 and TRBJ1-4; 7 nucleotides line up with TRBD1. Trimming cost V 5 bases and J 3 bases; bases outside gene matches: 3. CDR1 and CDR2 (germline): ENHRY, SYGVKD. There are 14 residues in the CDR3. The CDR3 sequence: CAISRTGPNEKLFF. Here the CDR3 DNA reads TGTGCCATCAGTAGGACAGGCCCTAATGAAAAACTGTTTTTT.

The gene calls are TRBV5-4 and TRBJ1-2; weak D call: TRBD1 (5 bases). CDR1 is SGHNT, CDR2 YYREEE, per germline (reference sequence). The CDR3 is 15 amino acids. V lost 4 bases, J lost 2 bases, and 15 bases lay in between. This CDR3 is CASSLDHPGNYGYTF. The CDR3 region has the DNA TGTGCCAGCAGCCTAGACCACCCAGGGAACTATGGCTACACCTTC.